This TCR beta chain was identified during a study of identical twins. MiXCR was run by TCRdb on the 5' RACE reads, yielding one entry per CDR3 protein. The sample holds under 1 million distinct CDR3 sequences, roughly an eighth seen once. Regarding this clonotype: Its antigen is not identified.

The CDR3 is made up of 14 amino acids. V was clipped by 2 bases and J by 1 base, with 8 bases between them. CDR1 is PRHDT and CDR2 is FYEKMQ in the germline V gene (reference sequence). Broader study findings: The study found that models underestimated out-of-frame TCR alpha sharing in monozygotic twins.

These same data were also listed under a study on yellow fever vaccine responses in identical twins.

The rearrangement joins TRBV13 to TRBJ1-1; D not certain. The sequenced sample consisted of PBMCs. The receptor was isolated from a young woman in good health. The DNA for the CDR3 is TGTGCCAGCAGCTTACGACGGGCGAACACTGAAGCTTTCTTT. Translated: CASSLRRANTEAFF.